This T cell receptor beta chain was profiled in a study of cytomegalovirus exposure and HLA in healthy donors. CDR3 length: 13 residues. Deletions cut 6 bases from V and 4 bases from J, with 12 bases between. Germline-derived CDR1 and CDR2 are MDHEN and SYDVKM. It was with 60 Vbeta and 13 Jbeta primers that the PCR ran. Sequenced by immunoSEQ multiplex PCR; TCRdb stores in-frame clones only, minus some. The sample includes fewer than 150,000 clones, around 66% of them seen just once. The clonotype was recovered from a man aged 18-30 years in good health and CMV-seropositive. V gene TRBV28 combines with J gene TRBJ1-2, with D hard to call. Sequencing used PBMCs. The CDR3 reads CASSEHESYGYTF. DNA of the CDR3: TGTGCCAGCAGCGAACACGAATCCTATGGCTACACCTTC.